The T cell receptor beta chain under discussion was sequenced for a study of T-cell memory formation after mild COVID-19 (dated by TCRdb to the early 2020s). About the full investigation: TCR sequence clusters from the two donors were largely donor specific. Longitudinal TCRalpha and TCRbeta repertoire sequencing tracked T-cell clones expanding and contracting after mild COVID-19 in a couple of donors. Two young, previously healthy adult volunteers made up the cohort, one male and one female.

What the work shows at the level of the full study, not this receptor alone: Contracting CD4+ clones were located mainly in the CM and EM memory subsets, whereas CD8+ clones were found to be enriched in EMRA. Some responding clones were found in pre-infection memory, which suggests that pre-existing cross-reactive memory T cells took part in the SARS-CoV-2 response. SARS-CoV-2 specificity was not confirmed for the second-wave clones peaking on day 37. Clones that contracted from day 15 to 85 showed balanced CD4/CD8 phenotypes, whereas a second wave of clones that expanded from day 15 to 37 leaned towards CD4+. The study covered only a couple of mild cases, and larger cohorts including severe cases with pre-infection samples were considered necessary.

Ficoll-Paque density gradient centrifugation was the method used to isolate PBMCs. Sequenced using an Illumina NovaSeq 6000. TCRalpha and TCRbeta cDNA libraries were constructed by 5'RACE with constant-segment primers, with sample barcodes and unique molecular identifiers being introduced. Trizol reagent was used to extract RNA from every sample. Library amplification was performed in two PCR steps, and a second sample barcode and Illumina TruSeq adapters were introduced in the second step. Sequencing of libraries was performed on an Illumina NovaSeq with 2 x 150 bp paired-end reads. Per the original workflow: The reads were demultiplexed and collapsed into UMI-guided consensus sequences using migec v1.2.7. Using mixcr v2.1.11, UMI consensuses were aligned to TRA and TRB V and J templates and then assembled into clonotypes. Clonotypes were classified as expanded or contracted when called significant by both edgeR and NoisET, with noise models trained on biological replicates. For edgeR calls, a false discovery rate-adjusted p below 0.01 and a log2 fold-change threshold of 1 were applied. PCA with hierarchical clustering of max-normalized trajectories of the 1000 most abundant clonotypes was used as exploratory dynamics analysis. The CD4 or CD8 phenotype of responding clones was assigned using the separately sequenced CD4+ and CD8+ repertoires. The raw public data were reprocessed by TCRdb itself: fastp quality trimming at Q25, MiXCR clonotype calling, in-frame beta chains only. Each record represents a unique CDR3 protein, reported with the most common genes and DNA among its rows. Clone size and V and J calls follow TCRdb, not the original study. Counted in this sample were 200,000 to 300,000 distinct CDR3 sequences; 16% of them appeared once. Under 25% of the sample lies in the top ten.

This clonotype appeared many times. Its specific antigen is unknown. No base qualities exist here, and no much larger clone lies one base off it. Sample: PBMCs or a T cell subset sorted from them (not recorded which). The receptor's source is a man between 18 and 35 years old who had mild COVID-19 (a few samples of this study predate the infection). The sample titles of this study are shuffled in the database, so cell type and time point are left out; the donor was told from shared clones.

In nucleotides, the sequence is TGTGCCAGCAGCTTAGAACCGACAGGGTTAGAGACCCAGTACTTC. Translated, this gives CASSLEPTGLETQYF. The receptor chain draws on TRBV11-2 and TRBJ2-5; 7 junctional bases match TRBD1. The CDR3 contains 15 residues, cysteine and phenylalanine counted. The DNA shown is the 45-base CDR3, in frame from base 1. In the germline V gene, CDR1 corresponds to SGHAT and CDR2 to FQNNGV. V trim: 0 bases; J trim: 4 bases; unmatched bases: 5.